This T cell receptor beta chain was sequenced for a study of blood T cell repertoires in COVID-19. Study overall: Material from acute and convalescent COVID-19 was sourced from the United States, Italy and Spain. Sample material is recorded as cDNA or gDNA derived from T cells, B-cell-depleted T cells, or PBMCs.

The authors' processing: For nucleated cells, counts were estimated from reference gene primer amplification. Measured with immunoSEQ multiplex PCR; TCRdb has only the in-frame clones, and not every one. V and J calls and clone size come straight from that table; D and trimming were deduced from the DNA. The sample has 250,000 or so clones, around 86% seen once. On this clone itself: Additional DNA sequences in this sample encode the identical CDR3.

Sequences were obtained from peripheral blood. This clonotype originated in a woman in her 70s with active or convalescent COVID-19.

DNA of the CDR3: TGTGCCAGTAGTCTTAACTATGGCTACACCTTC. This sequence encodes CASSLNYGYTF. This rearrangement joins TRBV19 to TRBJ1-2; D not certain. Between the trimmed V and J ends, which lost 5 bases and 1 base, there was a span of 2 bases. Germline V gives CDR1 LNHDA, CDR2 SQIVND (reference sequence). The CDR3 loop spans 11 amino acids.